This T cell receptor beta chain comes out of a study of T cells after yellow fever vaccination. Study results and limitations: In post-booster samples, most primary-vaccination clones reappeared (approximately 97% CD4, roughly 89% CD8). Sorted repertoires could include abundant contaminating clonotypes from bulk cells. Few clonotypes appeared in both CD4 and CD8 compartments.

V lost 2 bases to trimming and J lost 10 bases, with 17 bases between them. This CDR3 has 13 amino acids. Germline CDR1 is DFQATT and CDR2 is SNEGSKA (reference sequence). One entry per CDR3 protein, called by TCRdb with MiXCR from the 5' RACE reads. This table has around 65,000 distinct CDR3 sequences, 5.5% to 7.5% appearing once. This clonotype was seen many times. What it binds is unknown. The TCR was taken from a man aged 18 to 35 who received the YFV17D yellow fever vaccine. The V call is TRBV20-1, the J call TRBJ2-5; possibly TRBD1 or TRBD2 for D (5 bases each). The specimen was CD4+ T cells sorted from PBMCs, collected more than 14 days after the first yellow fever vaccination. CDR3 bases: TGCAGTGCTAGAACGGGACCCCAAGGGGTCCAGTACTTC. It codes for CSARTGPQGVQYF.